The rows below give T cell receptor beta chains drawn from one sample of a study of cytomegalovirus exposure and HLA in healthy donors. TCRdb's copy holds only in-frame clones and misses some; the assay was immunoSEQ multiplex PCR. The sample has about 140,000 clones, about 66% seen once; the top ten hold around 1.8%. What was sequenced was PBMCs. The receptors shown here come from a male donor in good health and CMV-seronegative. Each CDR3 is given with its conserved first and last residue. The D gene is left open where the match is weak. Expanded clones get a size class; other rows say once, few or many, or leave the size out.

J: TRBJ2-5
D: TRBD2
V: TRBV7-7
size: .
DNA: TGTGCTAGCAGCTTAGCGTTCGGATTAGCGGGGGCAGAGACCCAGTACTTC
CDR3: CASSLAFGLAGAETQYF

J: TRBJ2-5
D: TRBD2
V: TRBV5-4
size: few
DNA: TGTGCCAGCAGCTCTGGACTAGGGGTCGAGACCCAGTACTTC
CDR3: CASSSGLGVETQYF

J: TRBJ2-5
D: .
V: TRBV21-1
size: .
DNA: TGTGCCAGCAACTCCGGGACACCCGGTAAATCGTACCAAGAGACCCAGTACTTC
CDR3: CASNSGTPGKSYQETQYF

J: TRBJ1-5
D: .
V: TRBV5-1
size: few
DNA: TGCGCCAGCAGCCTGGGGGCGGGTGGCAATCAGCCCCAGCATTTT
CDR3: CASSLGAGGNQPQHF

J: TRBJ2-3
D: .
V: TRBV28
size: .
DNA: TGTGCCTCGGGGGTGGGCACAGATACGCAGTATTTT
CDR3: CASGVGTDTQYF

J: TRBJ1-5
D: .
V: TRBV29-1
size: .
DNA: TGCAGCGTTTTGGGGCAGCCTGGGGATCAGCCCCAGCATTTT
CDR3: CSVLGQPGDQPQHF

J: TRBJ2-1
D: .
V: TRBV6-5
size: .
DNA: TGTGCCAGCAGCCTGGGCCCCCGCCGTGAGCAGTTCTTC
CDR3: CASSLGPRREQFF

J: TRBJ1-1
D: .
V: TRBV19
size: few
DNA: TGTGCCACTATAAACCCTCGGGTTGCGAACACTGAAGCTTTCTTT
CDR3: CATINPRVANTEAFF

J: TRBJ2-5
D: TRBD1
V: TRBV7-9
size: .
DNA: TGTGCCAGCTCGTCTCCGGGACAGGGGAAAGAGACCCAGTACTTC
CDR3: CASSSPGQGKETQYF

J: TRBJ2-7
D: .
V: TRBV7-9
size: .
DNA: TGTGCCAGCAGCTTCGGCAGGGCCCCCTACGAGCAGTACTTC
CDR3: CASSFGRAPYEQYF

J: TRBJ2-7
D: TRBD1
V: TRBV10-3
size: once
DNA: TGTGCCATTCAAGGTACAGGGGGCCCCTACGAGCAGTACTTC
CDR3: CAIQGTGGPYEQYF

J: TRBJ2-1
D: TRBD1
V: TRBV7-9
size: few
DNA: TGTGCCGGGGGTGGACAGGGTCGCAATGAGCAGTTCTTC
CDR3: CAGGGQGRNEQFF

J: TRBJ2-1
D: TRBD2
V: TRBV5-1
size: .
DNA: TGCGCCAGCAGCAAGGAGATATTAGAGCTAGCGGGGGGGAGGCCGGTCTTC
CDR3: CASSKEILELAGGRPVF

J: TRBJ1-4
D: .
V: TRBV13
size: .
DNA: TGTGCCAGCAGCTCAAGGACGGGAGGTGAAAAACTGTTTTTT
CDR3: CASSSRTGGEKLFF

J: TRBJ2-1
D: TRBD2
V: TRBV6-4
size: .
DNA: TGTGCCAGCAGTTCACTACCTAGCGGGGGATACAATGAGCAGTTCTTC
CDR3: CASSSLPSGGYNEQFF

J: TRBJ2-5
D: .
V: TRBV7-9
size: .
DNA: TGTGCCAGCAGCTTAGAACTATGGCGGCGGGAGACCCAGTACTTC
CDR3: CASSLELWRRETQYF

J: TRBJ1-2
D: .
V: TRBV11-3
size: .
DNA: TGTGCCAGCAGCCGCCAGGGGCATGGCTACACCTTC
CDR3: CASSRQGHGYTF

J: TRBJ2-1
D: TRBD1
V: TRBV6-1
size: few
DNA: TGTGCCAGCAGTGTGGGGACAGGGGCTTACAATGAGCAGTTCTTC
CDR3: CASSVGTGAYNEQFF

J: TRBJ1-5
D: TRBD1
V: TRBV18
size: .
DNA: TGTGCCAGCTCACCTCGGGACAGGGGGAATGTCCAGCCCCAGCATTTT
CDR3: CASSPRDRGNVQPQHF

J: TRBJ1-1
D: .
V: TRBV6-5
size: .
DNA: TGTGCCAGCAGTTACTTAACCAGGGGTTTGAACACTGAAGCTTTCTTT
CDR3: CASSYLTRGLNTEAFF

J: TRBJ2-1
D: .
V: TRBV15
size: .
DNA: TGTGCCACCAGCAAAGTCCCGCCGCGGGGTGGATTCTTC
CDR3: CATSKVPPRGGFF

J: TRBJ1-1
D: .
V: TRBV29-1
size: few
DNA: TGCAGCGTGCGGGGACTACAGAACACTGAAGCTTTCTTT
CDR3: CSVRGLQNTEAFF

J: TRBJ1-2
D: TRBD1
V: TRBV2
size: .
DNA: TGTGCCAGCAGTGAAGCTCGTGGGACAGATTTAGGCTACACCTTC
CDR3: CASSEARGTDLGYTF

J: TRBJ1-6
D: .
V: TRBV27
size: .
DNA: TGTGCCAGCAGTGGTAATATTGGCATTTCACCCCTCCACTTT
CDR3: CASSGNIGISPLHF

J: TRBJ2-7
D: .
V: TRBV7-7
size: .
DNA: TGTGCCAGCAGCCCATTGGGGGCAGGAAACTACGAGCAGTACTTC
CDR3: CASSPLGAGNYEQYF

J: TRBJ2-3
D: .
V: TRBV2
size: once
DNA: TGTGCCAGCAGTGAGGGGGCTAACACAGATACGCAGTATTTT
CDR3: CASSEGANTDTQYF

J: TRBJ2-5
D: .
V: TRBV7-3
size: .
DNA: TGTGCCAGCAGACTGCACGCGAGTCAAGAGACCCAGTACTTC
CDR3: CASRLHASQETQYF

J: TRBJ2-3
D: TRBD2
V: TRBV2
size: few
DNA: TGTGCCAGCATCCGGGGTAGCGGGGGCTCGCAGTATTTT
CDR3: CASIRGSGGSQYF

J: TRBJ2-7
D: TRBD2
V: TRBV19
size: .
DNA: TGTGCCAGTAGTGGACTAGCGGGGGCCTACGAGCAGTACTTC
CDR3: CASSGLAGAYEQYF